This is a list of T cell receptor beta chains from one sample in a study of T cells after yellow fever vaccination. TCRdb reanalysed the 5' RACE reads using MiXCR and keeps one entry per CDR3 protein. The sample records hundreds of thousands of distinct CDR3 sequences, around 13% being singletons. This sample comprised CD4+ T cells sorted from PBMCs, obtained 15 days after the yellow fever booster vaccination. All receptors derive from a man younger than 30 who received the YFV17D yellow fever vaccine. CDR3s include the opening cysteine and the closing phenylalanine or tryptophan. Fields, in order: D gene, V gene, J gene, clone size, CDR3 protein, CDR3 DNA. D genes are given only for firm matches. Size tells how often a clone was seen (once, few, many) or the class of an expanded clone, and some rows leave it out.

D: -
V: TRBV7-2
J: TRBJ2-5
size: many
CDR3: CASSLGIGKTQYF
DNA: TGTGCCAGCAGCTTGGGTATAGGGAAGACCCAGTACTTC

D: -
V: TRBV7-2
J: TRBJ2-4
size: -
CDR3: CASSLHSRDIQYF
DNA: TGTGCCAGCAGCCTACACAGCCGGGACATTCAGTACTTC

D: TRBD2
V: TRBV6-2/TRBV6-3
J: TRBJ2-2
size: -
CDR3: CASSYRSGGANTGELFF
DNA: TGTGCCAGCAGTTACCGAAGCGGGGGGGCGAACACCGGGGAGCTGTTTTTT

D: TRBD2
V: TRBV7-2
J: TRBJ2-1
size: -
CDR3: CASSPPGLAFHNEQFF
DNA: TGTGCCAGCAGCCCACCGGGACTAGCGTTTCACAATGAGCAGTTCTTC

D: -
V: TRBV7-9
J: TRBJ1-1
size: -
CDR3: CASSPRQGDEAFF
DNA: TGTGCCAGCAGCCCGCGACAAGGGGATGAAGCTTTCTTT

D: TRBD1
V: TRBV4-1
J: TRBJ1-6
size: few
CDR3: CASSQEKTGGSPLHF
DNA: TGCGCCAGCAGCCAGGAAAAGACAGGGGGTTCACCCCTCCACTTT

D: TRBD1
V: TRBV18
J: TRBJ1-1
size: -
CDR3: CASSPIGTGVTESFF
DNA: TGTGCCAGCTCACCAATTGGGACAGGGGTTACTGAATCTTTCTTT

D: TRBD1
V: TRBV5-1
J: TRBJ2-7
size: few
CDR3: CASSIPDRAAYEQYF
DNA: TGCGCCAGCAGCATACCAGACAGGGCCGCCTACGAGCAGTACTTC

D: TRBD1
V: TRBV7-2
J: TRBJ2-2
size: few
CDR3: CASSVRTGNTGELFF
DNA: TGTGCCAGCAGCGTAAGGACAGGGAACACCGGGGAGCTGTTTTTT

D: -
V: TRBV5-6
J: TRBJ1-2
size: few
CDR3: CASSPRPEYINYGYTF
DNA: TGTGCCAGCAGCCCCCGACCGGAATACATTAACTATGGCTACACCTTC

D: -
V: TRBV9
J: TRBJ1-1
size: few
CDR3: CASSVDSRTEAFF
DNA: TGTGCCAGCAGCGTAGATAGTCGAACTGAAGCTTTCTTT

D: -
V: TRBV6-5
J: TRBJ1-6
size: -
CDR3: CASSYSGPRRLSSPLHF
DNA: TGTGCCAGCAGTTACTCAGGCCCCCGGAGGTTATCTTCACCCCTCCACTTT

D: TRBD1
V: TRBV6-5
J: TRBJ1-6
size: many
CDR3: CASSPQGAGNSPLHF
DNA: TGTGCCAGCAGCCCGCAGGGGGCTGGGAATTCACCCCTCCACTTT

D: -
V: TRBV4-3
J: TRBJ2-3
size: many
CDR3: CASSQEGVDTQYF
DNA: TGCGCCAGCAGCCAAGAAGGGGTAGATACGCAGTATTTT

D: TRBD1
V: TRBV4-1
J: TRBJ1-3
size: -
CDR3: CASSQVRSGQGTYSGNTIYF
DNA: TGCGCCAGCAGCCAAGTTCGCTCAGGACAGGGAACCTACTCTGGAAACACCATATATTTT

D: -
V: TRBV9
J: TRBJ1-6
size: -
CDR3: CASNRAGSPLHF
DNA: TGTGCCAGCAACAGGGCGGGTTCACCCCTCCACTTT

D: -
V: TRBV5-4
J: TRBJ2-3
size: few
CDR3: CASSSLLADTQYF
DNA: TGTGCCAGCAGTTCTCTCCTGGCAGATACGCAGTATTTT

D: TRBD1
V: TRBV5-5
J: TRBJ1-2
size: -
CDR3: CASNANARGQGGYTF
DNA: TGTGCCAGCAACGCAAATGCCAGGGGGCAAGGGGGCTACACCTTC

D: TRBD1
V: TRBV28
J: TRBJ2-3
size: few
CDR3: CASSLMRGPSTDTQYF
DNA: TGTGCCAGCAGTTTAATGAGGGGGCCTAGCACAGATACGCAGTATTTT

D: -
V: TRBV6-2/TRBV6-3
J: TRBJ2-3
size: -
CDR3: CASGIGDNTDTQYF
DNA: TGTGCCAGCGGAATAGGGGACAACACAGATACGCAGTATTTT

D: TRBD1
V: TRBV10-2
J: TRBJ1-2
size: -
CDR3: CASMDGDRDGYTF
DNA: TGCGCCAGCATGGACGGGGACAGGGATGGCTACACCTTC

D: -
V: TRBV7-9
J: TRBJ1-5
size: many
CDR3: CASSPGTASNQPQHF
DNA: TGTGCCAGCAGCCCCGGGACGGCAAGCAATCAGCCCCAGCATTTT

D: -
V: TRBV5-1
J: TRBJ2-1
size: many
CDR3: CASSSFNEQFF
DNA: TGCGCCAGCAGCTCCTTCAATGAGCAGTTCTTC

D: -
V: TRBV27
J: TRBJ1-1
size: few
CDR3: CASSWSRGTEAFF
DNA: TGTGCCAGCAGTTGGTCGCGGGGCACTGAAGCTTTCTTT

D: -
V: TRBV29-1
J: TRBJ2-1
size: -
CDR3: CSVGRDRVEQFF
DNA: TGCAGCGTTGGTAGGGATCGGGTTGAGCAGTTCTTC

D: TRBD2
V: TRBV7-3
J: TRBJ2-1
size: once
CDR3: CASSSQRGLAGVGEQFF
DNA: TGTGCCAGCAGCTCCCAAAGAGGGCTAGCGGGGGTTGGTGAGCAGTTCTTC

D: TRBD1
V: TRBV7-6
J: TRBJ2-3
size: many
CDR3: CASSPQGADTQYF
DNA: TGTGCCAGCAGCCCACAGGGGGCTGATACGCAGTATTTT

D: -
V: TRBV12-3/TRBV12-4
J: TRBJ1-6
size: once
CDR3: CASSLGPGQSPLHF
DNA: TGTGCCAGCAGTTTAGGTCCGGGGCAATCACCCCTCCACTTT

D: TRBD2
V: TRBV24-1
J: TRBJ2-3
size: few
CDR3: CATSDPGGAADTQYF
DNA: TGTGCCACCAGTGATCCGGGGGGTGCAGCAGATACGCAGTATTTT

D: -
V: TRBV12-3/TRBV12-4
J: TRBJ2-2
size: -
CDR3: CASSLERVNTGELFF
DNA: TGTGCCAGCAGTTTGGAACGGGTTAACACCGGGGAGCTGTTTTTT

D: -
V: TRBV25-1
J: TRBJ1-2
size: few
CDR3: CASSEPRRGYDGYTF
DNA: TGTGCCAGCAGTGAACCCCGGAGGGGTTACGATGGCTACACCTTC

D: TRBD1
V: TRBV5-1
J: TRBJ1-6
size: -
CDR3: CASSPATGLGSPLHF
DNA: TGCGCCAGCAGCCCCGCGACAGGGTTGGGGTCACCCCTCCACTTT

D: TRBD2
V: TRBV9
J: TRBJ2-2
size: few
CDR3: CASMRGGANTGELFF
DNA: TGTGCCAGCATGCGGGGGGGCGCGAACACCGGGGAGCTGTTTTTT

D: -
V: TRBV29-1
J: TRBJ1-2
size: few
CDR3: CSVGGTSTLANYGYTF
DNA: TGCAGCGTTGGTGGGACGTCCACTCTAGCTAACTATGGCTACACCTTC

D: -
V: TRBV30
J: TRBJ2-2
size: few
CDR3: CAWSNSGNAGELFF
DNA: TGTGCCTGGAGTAACTCAGGGAATGCCGGGGAGCTGTTTTTT

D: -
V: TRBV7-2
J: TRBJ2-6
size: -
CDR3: CASSLGVPSLSGANVLTF
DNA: TGTGCCAGCAGCTTAGGGGTCCCCTCCCTCTCTGGGGCCAACGTCCTGACTTTC

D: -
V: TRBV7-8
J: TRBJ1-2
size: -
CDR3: CASSPTQDPYGYTF
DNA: TGTGCCAGCAGCCCAACCCAGGACCCTTATGGCTACACCTTC

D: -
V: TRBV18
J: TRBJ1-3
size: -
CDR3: CASSPGQSLSGNTIYF
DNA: TGTGCCAGCTCACCAGGACAGTCCCTCTCTGGAAACACCATATATTTT

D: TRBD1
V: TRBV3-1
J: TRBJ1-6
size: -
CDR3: CASSPRGQENSPLHF
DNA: TGTGCCAGCAGCCCCCGTGGACAGGAGAATTCACCCCTCCACTTT

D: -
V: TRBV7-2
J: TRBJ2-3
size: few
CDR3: CASSLVLIQGADTQYF
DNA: TGTGCCAGCAGCTTAGTTCTAATACAGGGAGCAGATACGCAGTATTTT

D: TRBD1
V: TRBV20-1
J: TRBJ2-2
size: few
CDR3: CSAREDRANTGELFF
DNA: TGCAGTGCTAGAGAGGACAGGGCGAACACCGGGGAGCTGTTTTTT

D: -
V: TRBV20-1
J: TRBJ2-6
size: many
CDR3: CSARDPVSGANVLTF
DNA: TGCAGTGCTAGAGATCCAGTCTCTGGGGCCAACGTCCTGACTTTC

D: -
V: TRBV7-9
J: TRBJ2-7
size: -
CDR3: CASSQYYEQYF
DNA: TGTGCCAGCAGTCAATACTACGAGCAGTACTTC

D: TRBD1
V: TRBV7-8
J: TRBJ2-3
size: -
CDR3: CASSKRRVTGLQGSADTQYF
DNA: TGTGCCAGCAGCAAAAGACGTGTCACGGGTTTACAGGGGAGCGCAGATACGCAGTATTTT

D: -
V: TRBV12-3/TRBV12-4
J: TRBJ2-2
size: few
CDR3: CASSLSPSSGVTGELFF
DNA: TGTGCCAGCAGTTTGTCCCCCTCGTCGGGGGTAACCGGGGAGCTGTTTTTT

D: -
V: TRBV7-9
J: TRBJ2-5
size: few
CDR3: CASSLLLSRETQYF
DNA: TGTGCCAGCAGCTTATTACTTAGCCGGGAGACCCAGTACTTC

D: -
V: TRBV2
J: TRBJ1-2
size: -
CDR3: CASSEGRGSGYTF
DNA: TGTGCCAGCAGTGAAGGCAGGGGTAGTGGCTACACCTTC

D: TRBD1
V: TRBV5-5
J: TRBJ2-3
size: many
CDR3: CASTNTGQGTDTQYF
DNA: TGTGCCAGCACCAACACGGGACAGGGCACAGATACGCAGTATTTT

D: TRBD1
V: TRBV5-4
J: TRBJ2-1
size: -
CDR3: CASGMPGTATYNEQFF
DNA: TGTGCCAGCGGGATGCCCGGGACAGCCACTTACAATGAGCAGTTCTTC

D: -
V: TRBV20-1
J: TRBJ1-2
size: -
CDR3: CSARPTLDYGYTF
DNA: TGCAGTGCTAGACCGACACTCGACTATGGCTACACCTTC

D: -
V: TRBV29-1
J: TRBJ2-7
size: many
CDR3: CSVGETASSYEQYF
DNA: TGCAGCGTTGGAGAGACAGCAAGCTCCTACGAGCAGTACTTC

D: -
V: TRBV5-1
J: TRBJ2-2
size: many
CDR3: CASTLGSLATTGELFF
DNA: TGCGCCAGCACCTTGGGATCCTTAGCAACCACCGGGGAGCTGTTTTTT

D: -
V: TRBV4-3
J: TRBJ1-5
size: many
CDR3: CASSGQRNQPQHF
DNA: TGCGCCAGCAGTGGACAGCGCAATCAGCCCCAGCATTTT

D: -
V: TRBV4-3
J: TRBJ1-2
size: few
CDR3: CASSQDGTAIYGYTF
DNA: TGCGCCAGCAGCCAAGATGGAACAGCCATCTATGGCTACACCTTC

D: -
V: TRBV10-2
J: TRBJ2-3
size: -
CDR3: CASSALTRGDTQYF
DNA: TGCGCCAGCAGCGCCCTCACCAGGGGTGATACGCAGTATTTT